Presented here are 23 T cell receptor beta chains from one specimen sequenced in a study of blood T cell repertoires in COVID-19. Using immunoSEQ multiplex PCR, the repertoire was profiled, and TCRdb retains in-frame clones only, with some absent. The data hold about 130,000 clones, with approximately 82% observed a single time. The sample taken for sequencing was peripheral blood. These receptors were taken from a man in his sixties who had recovered from COVID-19.

The V gene is TRBV29-1, the J gene TRBJ2-7; 14 bases line up with TRBD2. This CDR3 is built from 16 residues. Looked up from germline, CDR1 is SQVTM and CDR2 is ANQGSEA. With V trimmed by 7 bases and J by 2 bases, 10 bases remained unmatched. The CDR3 here is CSASGTSGGPTYEQYF. The CDR3 DNA sequence: TGCAGCGCCTCCGGGACTAGCGGGGGCCCTACCTACGAGCAGTACTTC.

V gene TRBV19 combines with J gene TRBJ2-1, with TRBD1 matching 7 bases. CDR3 size: 14 residues. J gave up 5 bases and V 7 bases, and 8 bases lay outside the gene matches. Germline V lookup: CDR1 LNHDA, CDR2 SQIVND (reference sequence). The CDR3 coding sequence is TGTGCCAGTAAAGACAGGGTAGCTAACAATGAGCAGTTCTTC. Its translation is CASKDRVANNEQFF.

The chain combines TRBV19 with TRBJ1-2; 7 nucleotides align to TRBD1. The J segment lost 6 bases and the V segment lost 4 bases, leaving 8 bases of the junction unmatched. CDR1 and CDR2 from the germline V gene are LNHDA and SQIVND (reference sequence). The CDR3 runs 14 residues. The CDR3 DNA is TGTGCCAGTAGTACCGGACAGGAGCAGGATGGCTACACCTTC. This translates into CASSTGQEQDGYTF.

In this sample, this clone turned up a few times. The chain has TRBV11-2 and TRBJ2-5; D is possibly TRBD2 (6 bases). Germline loops: CDR1 SGHAT, CDR2 FQNNGV. Trimming stripped 4 bases from V and 1 base from J, with 13 bases between. This CDR3 has 15 amino acids. CDR3 residues: CASSSTRDGQETQYF. In DNA form, the CDR3 reads TGTGCCAGCAGCTCAACGCGGGACGGCCAAGAGACCCAGTACTTC.

The gene calls are TRBV30 and TRBJ1-1, with 7 bases fitting TRBD1. Germline trimming cut 4 bases from V and 3 bases from J; bases unmatched to any gene: 5. The CDR3 totals 13 residues. Germline V CDR1 and CDR2: GTSNPN, SVGIG (reference sequence). Here the CDR3 reads CAWNRGKDTEAFF. The CDR3 nucleotides read TGTGCCTGGAACAGGGGCAAAGACACTGAAGCTTTCTTT.

The genes are TRBV4-3 and TRBJ2-5, with a tentative D call TRBD1 (8 bases). The V end was cut by 0 bases, the J end by 5 bases, with 13 bases between. Germline values: CDR1 LGHNA, CDR2 YSLEER. CDR3 length equals 15 residues. CDR3 protein: CASSQDTGGGETQYF. CDR3 DNA sequence: TGCGCCAGCAGCCAAGATACAGGGGGGGGTGAGACCCAGTACTTC.

The chain couples TRBV11-2 to TRBJ2-2; D possibly corresponds to TRBD2 (5 bases). CDR1 and CDR2 from the germline V gene are SGHAT and FQNNGV. The CDR3 has 16 residues. V dropped 4 bases and J dropped 5 bases, with 17 bases sitting between them. CDR3 sequence: CASSSMTGRATGELFF. CDR3 DNA sequence: TGTGCCAGCAGCTCCATGACGGGGAGAGCGACCGGGGAGCTGTTTTTT. Combining the CDR3 with reference TRBV11-2 and TRBJ2-2 gives the whole variable domain EAGVAQSPRYKIIEKRQSVAFWCNPISGHATLYWYQQILGQGPKLLIQFQNNGVVDDSQLPKDRFSAERLKGVDSTLKIQPAKLEDSAVYLCASSSMTGRATGELFFGEGSRLTVL.

The chain recombines TRBV7-8 with TRBJ2-7; 9 nucleotides agree with TRBD1. The CDR3 covers 14 residues. Trimming at V came to 6 bases and at J to 6 bases, leaving 9 bases not matched to a gene. Germline-derived CDR1 and CDR2 are SGHVS and FQNEAQ. This chain's CDR3 is CASSSGQGLSEQYF. DNA of the CDR3: TGTGCCAGCAGTTCAGGACAGGGGCTCTCCGAGCAGTACTTC.

In DNA form, the CDR3 reads TGTGCCAGCAGCTTAGGGCTACCAGGGGGCCTGGAGCAGTTCTTC. Amino acids: CASSLGLPGGLEQFF. This rearrangement joins TRBV7-2 to TRBJ2-1; 8 bases fit TRBD1. This CDR3 is built from 15 residues. Germline V gene sequence: CDR1 SGHTA, CDR2 FQGNSA. The trim removed 1 base at V and 10 bases at J, leaving 9 bases unmatched.

The chain links TRBV19 to TRBJ1-1; D possibly corresponds to TRBD1 (5 bases). Germline CDR1 LNHDA, CDR2 SQIVND (reference sequence). V was clipped by 2 bases and J by 1 base, with 8 bases between them. This CDR3 contains 14 residues. CDR3 sequence (DNA): TGTGCCAGTAGTATACTCGGGGGGAACACTGAAGCTTTCTTT. Amino acids: CASSILGGNTEAFF.

The V call is TRBV21-1, the J call TRBJ1-1; the D segment call TRBD1 is taken from the table without a DNA check. TRBV21-1 is flagged as a pseudogene. This CDR3 comprises 13 residues. The CDR3 protein is CASSRVGVTEAFF. In DNA form, the CDR3 reads TGTGCCAGCAGCAGGGTGGGCGTCACTGAAGCTTTCTTT.

J is TRBJ2-1 and V is TRBV28; 8 nucleotides agree with TRBD2. J was trimmed by 6 bases and V by 5 bases; bases with no gene match: 9. The CDR3 spans 15 residues. Looked up from germline, CDR1 is MDHEN and CDR2 is SYDVKM. The CDR3 loop is CASSTPGGASNEQFF. As DNA, the CDR3 is TGTGCCAGCAGTACACCCGGGGGGGCAAGCAATGAGCAGTTCTTC.

J is TRBJ2-5 and V is TRBV7-2; TRBD1 matches at 7 bases. V shed 5 bases, J shed 5 bases, and the junction held 8 bases outside the gene matches. The CDR3 is 14 residues long. Germline-derived CDR1 and CDR2 are SGHTA and FQGNSA. CDR3 loop: CASSVDRAGETQYF. CDR3 nucleotide sequence: TGTGCCAGCAGCGTCGACAGGGCAGGGGAGACCCAGTACTTC.

This clone was detected ten times or more. The chain recombines TRBV5-1 with TRBJ2-2; the D gene is possibly TRBD1 (6 bases). This CDR3 comprises 12 residues. From germline, CDR1 is SGHRS and CDR2 YFSETQ. Trimming cost V 5 bases and J 4 bases, with 6 bases left between them. CDR3 sequence: CASRGGTGELFF. The CDR3 nucleotides are TGCGCCAGCAGAGGGGGCACCGGGGAGCTGTTTTTT.

The chain has TRBV19 and TRBJ2-3; tentatively, D is TRBD1 (6 bases). The germline V and J ends were trimmed by 8 bases and 3 bases, with 15 bases remaining between them. CDR1 and CDR2 (germline): LNHDA, SQIVND (reference sequence). CDR3 length: 14 amino acids. The CDR3 DNA reads TGTGCCAGTTCAGGGGTGTTAAGGACAGATACGCAGTATTTT. Protein: CASSGVLRTDTQYF. Based on the CDR3 plus reference TRBV19 and TRBJ2-3, the full variable domain is DGGITQSPKYLFRKEGQNVTLSCEQNLNHDAMYWYRQDPGQGLRLIYYSQIVNDFQKGDIAEGYSVSREKKESFPLTVTSAQKNPTAFYLCASSGVLRTDTQYFGPGTRLTVL.

The CDR3 DNA follows: TGCGCCAGCAGCCAAGTCGGTGGAGCGGGCGGCTACACCTTC. Translating it yields CASSQVGGAGGYTF. V gene TRBV4-3 combines with J gene TRBJ1-2; D call uncertain. This CDR3 has 14 residues. CDR1 LGHNA and CDR2 YSLEER come from the germline V gene. Trimming removed 1 base from V and 8 bases from J, with 14 bases in between.

CDR3 nucleotides: TGTGCCAGCAGCCTTAAGGGAGAAGGGACTGAAGCTTTCTTT. It specifies CASSLKGEGTEAFF. J is TRBJ1-1 and V is TRBV27, with no clear D. The CDR3 is 14 residues long. Germline V gene sequence: CDR1 MNHEY, CDR2 SMNVEV (reference sequence). V was cut by 6 bases and J by 5 bases, with 16 bases left in between.

This chain joins TRBV7-2 and TRBJ2-7, with 8 nucleotides matching TRBD1. The trim removed 4 bases at V and 6 bases at J, leaving 8 bases unmatched. Germline V gene data show CDR1 as SGHTA and CDR2 as FQGNSA. The CDR3 sequence is 14 residues long. The CDR3 here is CASSSRTGQREQYF. The CDR3 coding sequence is TGTGCCAGCAGCTCTAGGACAGGGCAGCGCGAGCAGTACTTC.

This clone appeared a single time. The rearrangement uses TRBV3-1 (or the pseudogene TRBV3-2) and TRBJ1-5; D gene ambiguous. CDR1 LGHDT and CDR2 YNNKEL come from the germline V gene (reference sequence). V dropped 2 bases and J dropped 2 bases, with 7 bases sitting between them. The CDR3 loop spans 14 amino acids. The CDR3 sequence is CASSQSEGNQPQHF. DNA for the CDR3: TGTGCCAGCAGCCAAAGCGAGGGCAATCAGCCCCAGCATTTT.

The chain is built from TRBV19 and TRBJ1-1, with a possible D match to TRBD1 (5 bases). Germline lookup yields CDR1 LNHDA and CDR2 SQIVND (reference sequence). The V gene lost 6 bases and the J gene lost 3 bases, with 17 bases spanning the gap. This CDR3 spans 15 amino acids. CDR3 in amino acids: CASSPSRDADTEAFF. The CDR3 DNA follows: TGTGCCAGTAGCCCATCCAGGGATGCGGACACTGAAGCTTTCTTT.

CDR3 residues: CASSYDRFPGNYGYTF. CDR3 sequence (DNA): TGTGCCAGCAGTTACGACAGGTTTCCGGGTAACTATGGCTACACCTTC. The chain joins TRBV28 to TRBJ1-2; D possibly corresponds to TRBD1 (6 bases). The CDR3 consists of 16 residues. Germline values: CDR1 MDHEN, CDR2 SYDVKM. V was trimmed by 4 bases and J by 1 base, leaving 16 bases between them.

The chain joins TRBV2 to TRBJ1-5; possibly TRBD1 for D (6 bases). The CDR3 is 15 amino acids. Germline values: CDR1 SNHLY, CDR2 FYNNEI. The V and J ends lost 0 bases and 6 bases respectively, with 12 bases between them. The CDR3 region has the DNA TGTGCCAGCAGTGAAGCGCGGGGGGCCGGTCAGCCCCAGCATTTT. Its translation is CASSEARGAGQPQHF. Full variable domain (rest looked up from reference TRBV2 and TRBJ1-5): EPEVTQTPSHQVTQMGQEVILRCVPISNHLYFYWYRQILGQKVEFLVSFYNNEISEKSEIFDDQFSVERPDGSNFTLKIRSTKLEDSAMYFCASSEARGAGQPQHFGDGTRLSIL.

The CDR3, as DNA: TGCAGCGTTGGGACAGGGACCAACTATGGCTACACCTTC. Its protein is CSVGTGTNYGYTF. The chain recombines TRBV29-1 with TRBJ1-2; TRBD1 agrees at 8 bases. This CDR3 region has 13 residues. Germline V gene sequence: CDR1 SQVTM, CDR2 ANQGSEA. J lost 2 bases, V lost 4 bases, and 3 bases had no gene match.